Included here is one T cell receptor (beta chain) sequence, with context. Original processing methods: The assay estimated nucleated cells by amplifying reference gene primers. The repertoire was sequenced with immunoSEQ multiplex PCR; TCRdb's copy has only in-frame clones and lacks some. V, J and clone size reflect that table, while D and trimming were determined from the DNA. This sample has about 270,000 clones, with roughly 83% found just once. This sample stems from a study of blood T cell repertoires in COVID-19. Looking at the study overall: The samples span acute and convalescent COVID-19 from the United States, Italy and Spain. T cells, B-cell-depleted T cells, or PBMCs supplied cDNA or gDNA.

While infection was still active, Seattle patients were enrolled and then followed longitudinally. Trimming removed 1 base from V and 9 bases from J; junction bases left unmatched: 5. The CDR3 has 15 amino acids. Germline V gene lookup returns CDR1 LNHDA and CDR2 SQIVND (reference sequence). The specimen was peripheral blood. This TCR derives from a human donor with COVID-19, enrolled during active disease. The donor label of this sample is uncertain. The J gene is TRBJ2-1, the V gene TRBV19; the match to TRBD2 covers 11 bases. In DNA form, the CDR3 reads TGTGCCAGTAGTATAGCACTACTAGCGGGAGTTGAGCAGTTCTTC. This translates into CASSIALLAGVEQFF.